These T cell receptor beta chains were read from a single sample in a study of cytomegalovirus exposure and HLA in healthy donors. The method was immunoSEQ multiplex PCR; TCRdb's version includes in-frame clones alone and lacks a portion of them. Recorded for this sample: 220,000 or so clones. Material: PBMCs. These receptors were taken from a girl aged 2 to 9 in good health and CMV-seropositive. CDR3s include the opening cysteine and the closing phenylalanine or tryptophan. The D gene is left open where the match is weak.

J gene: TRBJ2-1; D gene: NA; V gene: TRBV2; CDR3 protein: CASGTVGAYNEQFF; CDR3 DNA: TGTGCCAGCGGAACGGTGGGGGCTTACAATGAGCAGTTCTTC
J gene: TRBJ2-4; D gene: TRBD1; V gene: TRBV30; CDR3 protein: CAWSVSRDRVAIQYF; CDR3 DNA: TGTGCCTGGAGTGTGTCGCGGGACAGGGTGGCCATTCAGTACTTC
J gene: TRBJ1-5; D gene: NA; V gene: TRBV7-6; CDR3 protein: CASSLPAGPQHF; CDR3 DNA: TGTGCCAGCAGCCTCCCGGCAGGGCCCCAGCATTTT
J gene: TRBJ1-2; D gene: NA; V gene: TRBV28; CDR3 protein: CASSYLTASYGYTF; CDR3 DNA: TGTGCCAGCAGTTATCTGACAGCTTCCTATGGCTACACCTTC
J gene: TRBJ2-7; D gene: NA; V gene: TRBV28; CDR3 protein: CASRLPGPRGEQYF; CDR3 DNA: TGTGCCAGCAGACTGCCGGGCCCCAGGGGCGAGCAGTACTTC
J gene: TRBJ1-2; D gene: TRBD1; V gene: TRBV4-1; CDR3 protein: CASSQGGSTGSDYGYTF; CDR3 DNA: TGCGCCAGCAGCCAAGGGGGATCGACAGGGTCGGACTATGGCTACACCTTC
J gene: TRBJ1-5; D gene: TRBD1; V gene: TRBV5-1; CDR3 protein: CASSLGTGDQPQHF; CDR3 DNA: TGCGCCAGCAGCTTGGGGACAGGGGACCAGCCCCAGCATTTT
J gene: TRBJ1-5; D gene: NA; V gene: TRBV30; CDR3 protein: CAWSVHSGGRGSQPQHF; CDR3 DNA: TGTGCCTGGAGTGTACACTCCGGGGGGCGCGGGTCTCAGCCCCAGCATTTT
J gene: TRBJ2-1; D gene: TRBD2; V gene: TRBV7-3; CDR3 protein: CASSLKASGRNEQFF; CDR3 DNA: TGTGCCAGCAGCTTAAAAGCTAGCGGGAGGAATGAGCAGTTCTTC
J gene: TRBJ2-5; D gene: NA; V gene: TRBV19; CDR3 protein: CASSAYSNRQETQYF; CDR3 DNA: TGTGCCAGTAGTGCCTATAGCAACAGGCAAGAGACCCAGTACTTC
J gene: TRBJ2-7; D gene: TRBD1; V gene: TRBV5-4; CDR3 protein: CASSFKGGIHEQYF; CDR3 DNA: TGTGCCAGCAGCTTTAAAGGGGGCATCCACGAGCAGTACTTC
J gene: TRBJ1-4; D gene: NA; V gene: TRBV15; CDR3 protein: CATSRREKLFF; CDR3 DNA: TGTGCCACCAGCCGGAGAGAAAAACTGTTTTTT
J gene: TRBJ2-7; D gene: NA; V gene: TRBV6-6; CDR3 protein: CASSYSKRERDYEQYF; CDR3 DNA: TGTGCCAGCAGTTACTCCAAACGGGAAAGGGACTACGAGCAGTACTTC
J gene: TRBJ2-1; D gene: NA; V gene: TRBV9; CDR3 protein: CASSVAPRTYNEQFF; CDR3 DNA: TGTGCCAGCAGCGTAGCGCCTAGGACCTACAATGAGCAGTTCTTC
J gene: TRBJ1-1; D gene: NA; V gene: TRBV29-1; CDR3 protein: CSVVKGKRTEAFF; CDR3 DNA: TGCAGCGTTGTTAAGGGGAAAAGAACTGAAGCTTTCTTT
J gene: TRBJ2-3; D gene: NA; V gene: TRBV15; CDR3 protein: CATSSGLPFTIRDTQYF; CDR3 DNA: TGTGCCACCAGCAGTGGACTACCTTTCACGATTAGAGATACGCAGTATTTT